This record concerns one T cell receptor beta chain sequence. This CDR3 is also generated by other DNA sequences in the sample. The data stem from a study of OX40 agonist ivuxolimab in advanced cancers. Assay: immunoSEQ multiplex PCR; the TCRdb copy retains only in-frame clones and omits some. The repertoire holds more than 65,000 clones, with 70% to 90% as singletons. J gave up 3 bases and V 4 bases, and 4 bases lay outside the gene matches. Germline CDR1 reads SEHNR; CDR2 reads FQNEAQ (reference sequence). The CDR3 extends over 14 amino acids. The chain is built from TRBV7-9 and TRBJ2-7; 9 positions match TRBD1. The sequences come from CD4+ or CD8+ T cells sorted from blood, collected in a trial of the OX40 agonist ivuxolimab. This clonotype was sampled from an adult with an advanced solid tumor such as melanoma, head and neck, liver or kidney cancer. The CDR3, as DNA: TGTGCCAGCAGCTCGGACAGGGGCAGCTACGAGCAGTACTTC. This codes for CASSSDRGSYEQYF.